Shown below are 26 T cell receptor beta chains from a single sample sequenced in a study of T cells expressing NK-cell markers. Reprocessing the 5' RACE reads, TCRdb reports a single entry for every CDR3 protein and omits DNA. The listing contains 300,000 to 500,000 distinct CDR3 sequences. Specimen: blood T cells: a sorted CD56 or NKG2C T cell subset, CD4+ or CD8+ T cells, or bulk PBMC T cells (not recorded which). These TCRs come from a woman between 50 and 59 years old in good health.

V and J are TRBV6-1 and TRBJ1-1; the D call from TCRdb, TRBD1, cannot be confirmed without DNA. Per germline, CDR1 MNHNS and CDR2 SASEGT. The CDR3 has 18 residues. The CDR3 here is CASSGDRSDSDTKTEAFF.

The chain is built from TRBV18 and TRBJ2-1; there is no DNA to check the TCRdb D call of TRBD1. Looked up from germline, CDR1 is KGHSH and CDR2 is LQKENI. CDR3 length: 15 residues. The CDR3 reads CASSPPGRGSNEQFF.

This rearrangement joins TRBV5-1 to TRBJ1-4; the D call from TCRdb, TRBD1, cannot be confirmed without DNA. CDR3 length equals 17 residues. In germline, CDR1 is SGHRS, CDR2 YFSETQ. CDR3 protein: CASSLAGQAATNEKLFF.

The chain has TRBV30 and TRBJ2-2. This CDR3 contains 12 residues. Germline loops: CDR1 GTSNPN, CDR2 SVGIG (reference sequence). Here the CDR3 reads CAWSRGTGELFF.

The CDR3 is CASSPSRTGAYGYTF. The chain uses TRBV6-6 and TRBJ1-2; TCRdb's assignment of TRBD1 cannot be checked, as there is no DNA. Germline V gene data show CDR1 as MNHNY and CDR2 as SVGAGI (reference sequence). The CDR3 has 15 amino acids.

V usage is TRBV7-7 and J usage is TRBJ2-3; TCRdb indicates TRBD2, and absent DNA this call remains unverified. The CDR3 consists of 17 residues. Germline CDR1 reads SSHAT; CDR2 reads FNYEAQ (reference sequence). CDR3 in amino acids: CASSLGTSGSSADTQYF.

V gene TRBV29-1 combines with J gene TRBJ2-7; TCRdb indicates TRBD1, and absent DNA this call remains unverified. CDR3 length: 12 residues. Per germline, CDR1 SQVTM and CDR2 ANQGSEA. CDR3 residues: CSAGQGAREQYF.

V gene TRBV7-2 combines with J gene TRBJ2-3; TCRdb's D call, TRBD2, is unchecked because there is no DNA. Germline V CDR1 and CDR2: SGHTA, FQGNSA. This CDR3 comprises 14 residues. The CDR3 is CASTAVHSTDTQYF.

The chain has TRBV25-1 and TRBJ2-1; the TCRdb call, TRBD2, lacks DNA for checking. The CDR3 runs 14 residues. The germline V gene has CDR1 MGHDK and CDR2 SYGVNS. CDR3: CASSVAGGRNEQFF.

The CDR3 sequence is CSARRQGLAAIEQYF. The rearrangement uses TRBV20-1 and TRBJ2-7; TCRdb designates TRBD2, a call that cannot be tested without DNA. The CDR3 runs to 15 residues. Germline CDR1 DFQATT, CDR2 SNEGSKA (reference sequence).

The J gene is TRBJ2-3, the V gene TRBV27; TCRdb's D call of TRBD1 is untestable without DNA. The CDR3 sequence is 13 residues long. Germline CDR1 reads MNHEY; CDR2 reads SMNVEV (reference sequence). CDR3 residues: CASSQGGEDTQYF.

The CDR3 loop reads CASSPRSEGQFF. This chain connects TRBV5-1 to TRBJ2-1; TCRdb's D call, TRBD2, is unchecked because there is no DNA. The CDR3 has 12 residues. CDR1 SGHRS and CDR2 YFSETQ come from the germline V gene.

CDR3 protein: CASRLGPSGSYEQYF. The gene calls are TRBV5-1 and TRBJ2-7; as DNA is missing, the TRBD2 call by TCRdb cannot be tested. Germline loops: CDR1 SGHRS, CDR2 YFSETQ. The CDR3 consists of 15 residues.

The gene calls are TRBV29-1 and TRBJ1-3. The CDR3 contains 15 residues. From germline, CDR1 is SQVTM and CDR2 ANQGSEA. This CDR3 reads CSVRTDPSEGNTIYF. The whole variable domain, remainder taken from reference TRBV29-1 and TRBJ1-3, is SAVISQKPSRDICQRGTSLTIQCQVDSQVTMMFWYRQQPGQSLTLIATANQGSEATYESGFVIDKFPISRPNLTFSTLTVSNMSPEDSSIYLCSVRTDPSEGNTIYFGEGSWLTVV.

The gene calls are TRBV5-1 and TRBJ1-6. Germline V gives CDR1 SGHRS, CDR2 YFSETQ. CDR3 length equals 15 residues. This CDR3 is CASSLEFGYNSPLHF.

The chain links TRBV2 to TRBJ1-2. The germline V gene encodes CDR1 SNHLY and CDR2 FYNNEI. The CDR3 loop spans 14 amino acids. CDR3 sequence: CASSDVGADYGYTF. The whole variable domain, filled in from reference TRBV2 and TRBJ1-2, reads EPEVTQTPSHQVTQMGQEVILRCVPISNHLYFYWYRQILGQKVEFLVSFYNNEISEKSEIFDDQFSVERPDGSNFTLKIRSTKLEDSAMYFCASSDVGADYGYTFGSGTRLTVV.

The chain's CDR3 is CASSHISQGGEKLFF. This chain links TRBV4-1 with TRBJ1-4. CDR3 length: 15 residues. Germline loops: CDR1 MGHRA, CDR2 YSYEKL.

The chain combines TRBV29-1 with TRBJ1-2; no DNA is available, so the TRBD1 call from TCRdb remains unchecked. This CDR3 has 13 amino acids. Germline CDR1 is SQVTM and CDR2 is ANQGSEA. This CDR3 reads CSVTDGGKDGYTF. Variable domain in full (rest from reference TRBV29-1 and TRBJ1-2): SAVISQKPSRDICQRGTSLTIQCQVDSQVTMMFWYRQQPGQSLTLIATANQGSEATYESGFVIDKFPISRPNLTFSTLTVSNMSPEDSSIYLCSVTDGGKDGYTFGSGTRLTVV.

The chain links TRBV5-1 to TRBJ2-2; the TCRdb D gene call, TRBD2, has no DNA to confirm it. CDR1 is SGHRS and CDR2 is YFSETQ in the germline V gene. CDR3 length: 17 residues. The CDR3 sequence is CASSLGLAGGNTGELFF.

The rearrangement joins TRBV3-1 to TRBJ2-1; TCRdb outputs TRBD1, but without DNA this stays unchecked. Looked up from germline, CDR1 is LGHDT and CDR2 is YNNKEL (reference sequence). The CDR3 has 15 amino acids. CDR3 amino acids: CASSPSGSENNEQFF.

The genes are TRBV5-1 and TRBJ2-3; the D call of TRBD2 rests on TCRdb alone, since no DNA is present to check it. Germline loops: CDR1 SGHRS, CDR2 YFSETQ. This CDR3 has 16 amino acids. CDR3 residues: CASSPTGPRTTDTQYF.

J is TRBJ2-5 and V is TRBV12-3 or TRBV12-4; there is no DNA to check the TCRdb D call of TRBD1. The CDR3 loop spans 14 amino acids. CDR3 loop: CASSYRDTKETQYF.

The chain's CDR3 is CASTQSGGSQFF. This chain uses TRBV11-2 with TRBJ2-1; the D call from TCRdb, TRBD1, cannot be confirmed without DNA. This CDR3 has 12 residues. CDR1 and CDR2 from the germline V gene are SGHAT and FQNNGV.

The chain couples TRBV2 to TRBJ2-2; TCRdb's D call, TRBD2, is unchecked because there is no DNA. The V gene's germline CDR1 is SNHLY and CDR2 FYNNEI. The CDR3 contains 15 residues. This chain's CDR3 is CASMGTSGRPGELFF.

The chain has TRBV14 and TRBJ2-1; the TCRdb D gene call, TRBD2, has no DNA to confirm it. Germline loops: CDR1 SGHDN, CDR2 FVKESK. The CDR3 is 13 residues long. CDR3 region: CASGGLRRGEQFF.

The V call is TRBV5-1, the J call TRBJ2-5; TCRdb gives TRBD2 as the D gene, but with no DNA this cannot be confirmed. The CDR3 has 17 residues. Germline CDR1 SGHRS, CDR2 YFSETQ. The CDR3 sequence: CASSLDPPSGSSETQYF.